This T cell receptor (beta chain) was identified in a study of spatial heterogeneity in lung cancer (dated by TCRdb to the late 2010s). In terms of the full investigation: Beta-chain transcripts were consistently detected in greater numbers than alpha-chain transcripts, which likely reflects a higher abundance of beta-chain transcripts. In the raw uncorrected reads, each unique combination of TCR and UMI appeared on average more than ten times. TCR alpha and beta repertoires were quantitatively compared across multiple tumor regions, matched nontumor lung and blood in non-small cell lung cancer. Nonsynonymous mutation counts, determined by whole-exome sequencing of tumor tissue, were related to TCR repertoire features. At surgery, both alpha and beta chains were TCR-sequenced in roughly 200 tumor regions, some 64 matched nontumor lung samples and a few dozen PBMC samples.

Receptor libraries were prepared by 5' RACE. Sequencer: NextSeq 500. The TCR library protocol attached a unique molecular identifier to each TCR cDNA molecule to allow correction of PCR and sequencing errors. On the study's bioinformatics: TCR identification, UMI-based error correction and CDR3 extraction were all carried out with Decombinator tools. TCRs above a frequency of 2 per 1,000, corresponding to the top 1% of the tumor frequency distribution, were defined as expanded. Each repertoire was subsampled 100 times to 5,000 TCRs, after which Renyi diversity was computed with the R vegan package. CDR3 similarity networks were built from amino acid triplet string-kernel similarity, with CDR3s being connected when pairwise similarity was above 0.82. The raw public reads went through TCRdb reprocessing: fastp at Q25, MiXCR clone calling, in-frame beta chains kept. Rows matching on CDR3 protein sequence are summarized as one entry with the most common DNA and genes. It is TCRdb's table, rather than the study itself, that gives the V and J calls and clone size. The sample table lists fewer than 45,000 distinct CDR3 sequences, approximately 6.8% of them with a count of one. The ten largest clones take up around 42% of the sample.

This specimen's time point label, interpreted: sample taken at primary tumor resection. TCR sequencing used whole RNA extracted from tumor and nontumor lung tissue, or from cryopreserved PBMC samples, without cell sorting. Donors were approximately 72 patients with early-stage, untreated non-small cell lung cancer from the lung TRACERx cohort. Patients were selected for TCR sequencing only if sufficient RNA was available from at least two tumor regions. The paper's findings and limits, for the study overall: Ubiquitous expanded tumor TCRs were detected in blood more often at tumor resection than at routine follow-up. Additional single-cell paired TCR alpha and beta sequencing was considered necessary to confirm, at a functional level, the hypothesis that regional TCRs recognize regional mutations.

This clonotype appeared many times. Its recognized antigen is unknown. There are no base qualities to consult, and no much larger clone falls within one base. CDR1 and CDR2 (SNHLY, FYNNEI) derive from the germline V gene. V lost 6 bases and J lost 8 bases, and the count of bases not matched to a germline gene is 10. The CDR3 runs 15 amino acids, cysteine and phenylalanine included. The kept DNA is CDR3 alone, 45 bases in frame from the first base. The TCR was taken from a female donor with early-stage non-small cell lung cancer. The rearrangement combines TRBV2 with TRBJ1-6, and 7 junctional nucleotides match TRBD1. Sequences were derived from PBMCs, sampled at surgery. The base sequence is TGTGCCAGCAGGGATCGGACAGGTCTAGATTCACCCCTCCACTTT. It translates to CASRDRTGLDSPLHF.